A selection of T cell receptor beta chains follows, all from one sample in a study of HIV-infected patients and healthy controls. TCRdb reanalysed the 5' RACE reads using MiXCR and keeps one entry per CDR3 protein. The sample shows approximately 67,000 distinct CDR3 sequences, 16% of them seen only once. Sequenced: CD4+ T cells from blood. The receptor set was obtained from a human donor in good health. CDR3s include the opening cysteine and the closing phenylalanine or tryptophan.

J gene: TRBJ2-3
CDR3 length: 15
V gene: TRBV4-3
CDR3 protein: CASRDTIKITDTQYF

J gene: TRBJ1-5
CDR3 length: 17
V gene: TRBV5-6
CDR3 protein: CASSLAVSGTKIRPQHF

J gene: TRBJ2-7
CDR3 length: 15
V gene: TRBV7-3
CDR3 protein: CASSLTGGTRNEQYF

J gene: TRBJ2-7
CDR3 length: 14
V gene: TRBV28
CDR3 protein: CASAPGGSSREQYF

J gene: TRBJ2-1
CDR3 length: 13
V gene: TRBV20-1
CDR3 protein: CSARQGTYNEQFF

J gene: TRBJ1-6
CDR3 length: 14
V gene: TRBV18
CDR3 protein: CASSPTGDNSPLHF

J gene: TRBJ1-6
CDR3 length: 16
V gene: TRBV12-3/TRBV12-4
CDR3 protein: CASSLGLTGAPEPLHF

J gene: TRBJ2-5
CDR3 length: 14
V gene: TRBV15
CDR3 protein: CATSRDQGKETQYF

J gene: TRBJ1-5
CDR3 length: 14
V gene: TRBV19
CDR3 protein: CASKRGLSDQPQHF

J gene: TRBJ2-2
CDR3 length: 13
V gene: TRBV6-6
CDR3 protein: CASSGRDTGELFF